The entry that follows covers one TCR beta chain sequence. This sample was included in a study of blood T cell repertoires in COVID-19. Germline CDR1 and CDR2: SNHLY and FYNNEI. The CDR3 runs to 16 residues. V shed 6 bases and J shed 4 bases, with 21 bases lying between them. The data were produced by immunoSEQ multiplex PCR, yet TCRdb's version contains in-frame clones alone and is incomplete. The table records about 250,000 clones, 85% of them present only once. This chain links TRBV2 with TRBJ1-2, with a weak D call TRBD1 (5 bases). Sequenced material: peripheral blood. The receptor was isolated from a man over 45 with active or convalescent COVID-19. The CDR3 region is CASRDLTKTVSYGYTF. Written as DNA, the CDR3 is TGTGCCAGCAGGGACCTTACCAAGACAGTGAGCTATGGCTACACCTTC.